A single sample gave rise to the 18 T cell receptor beta chains below, sequenced in a study of radiotherapy plus CTLA-4 blockade in lung cancer. Only in-frame clones appear in the TCRdb table, and some are missing; sequencing was by immunoSEQ multiplex PCR. The sample lists around 45,000 clones, about 88% seen once, with 7.8% in the top ten. The sample consisted of peripheral blood, taken from a patient treated with radiotherapy plus ipilimumab. Receptors originate from a human donor with non-small cell lung cancer whose response to radiotherapy plus ipilimumab could not be evaluated.

The CDR3 DNA reads TGTGCCAGCAGCTTACTAGGGACAGGACGTAGCTCCTACAATGAGCAGTTCTTC. Translating it yields CASSLLGTGRSSYNEQFF. The chain uses TRBV7-2 and TRBJ2-1, with 8 nucleotides matching TRBD1. The ends lost 2 bases at V and 0 bases at J; junction bases unmatched: 9. In germline, CDR1 is SGHTA, CDR2 FQGNSA. This CDR3 region has 18 residues.

The chain has TRBV23-1 and TRBJ2-3; D call uncertain. TRBV23-1 is an ORF; its function is uncertain. The CDR3 runs to 14 residues. V shed 4 bases and J shed 7 bases, with 15 bases lying between them. The CDR3 DNA reads TGCGCCAGCAGTCTCCCGCGTGGGCCCCATACGCAGTATTTT. Amino acid sequence: CASSLPRGPHTQYF.

The V call is TRBV5-6, the J call TRBJ2-7; tentatively, D is TRBD1 (6 bases). Trimming pared 0 bases from V and 2 bases from J, leaving 9 bases between. CDR3 length: 14 amino acids. Germline V gene data show CDR1 as SGHDT and CDR2 as YYEEEE. In nucleotides, the CDR3 is TGTGCCAGCAGCTTGGGACAGGCTGCCTACGAGCAGTACTTC. Residues: CASSLGQAAYEQYF.

The chain has TRBV19 and TRBJ2-5, with D tentatively TRBD1 (5 bases). The V and J ends lost 6 bases and 1 base respectively, with 12 bases between them. Germline-derived CDR1 and CDR2 are LNHDA and SQIVND (reference sequence). This CDR3 spans 14 amino acids. The CDR3: CASRSRQSQETQYF. CDR3 coding DNA: TGTGCCAGTAGAAGTCGACAGAGCCAAGAGACCCAGTACTTC.

This chain connects TRBV29-1 to TRBJ2-3; 9 nucleotides agree with TRBD2. CDR1 and CDR2 (germline): SQVTM, ANQGSEA. This CDR3 comprises 14 residues. V dropped 4 bases and J dropped 3; count of bases not matched to a gene: 5. CDR3 region: CSVGGLAGTDTQYF. The DNA for the CDR3 is TGCAGCGTTGGTGGTCTAGCGGGGACAGATACGCAGTATTTT.

V gene TRBV29-1 combines with J gene TRBJ1-4; D remains ambiguous. The V and J ends lost 6 bases and 8 bases respectively, with 16 bases between them. Germline CDR1 is SQVTM and CDR2 is ANQGSEA. The CDR3 runs 13 residues. DNA for the CDR3: TGCAGCGTGGTTTTGATCGAGCGAGAAAAACTGTTTTTT. It translates to CSVVLIEREKLFF.

The gene calls are TRBV7-2 and TRBJ2-1, with D possibly matching TRBD1 (5 bases). Germline-derived CDR1 and CDR2 are SGHTA and FQGNSA. Trimming cost V 1 base and J 5 bases, with 12 bases left between them. CDR3 length equals 15 residues. This CDR3 reads CASSLGLDRHNEQFF. The CDR3 DNA sequence: TGTGCCAGCAGCTTAGGCCTAGACAGACACAATGAGCAGTTCTTC.

This chain connects TRBV10-3 to TRBJ2-3; tentatively, D is TRBD1 (7 bases). The germline V gene encodes CDR1 ENHRY and CDR2 SYGVKD. Trimming shortened V by 6 bases and J by 0 bases, and 10 bases separated the two germline ends. The CDR3 extends over 14 amino acids. The DNA for the CDR3 is TGTGCCATCAGGGAGGGGGCTAGCACAGATACGCAGTATTTT. Its protein product is CAIREGASTDTQYF.

The chain has TRBV5-1 and TRBJ2-5; 11 nucleotides line up with TRBD2. The J segment lost 4 bases and the V segment lost 0 bases, leaving 5 bases of the junction unmatched. Germline CDR1 reads SGHRS; CDR2 reads YFSETQ. The CDR3 extends over 16 amino acids. The CDR3 loop reads CASSLERGTSGETQYF. The DNA of the CDR3 is TGCGCCAGCAGCTTGGAACGGGGGACTAGCGGAGAGACCCAGTACTTC.

This chain uses TRBV5-1 with TRBJ1-1; TRBD1 might be the D (6 bases). The CDR3 is 16 residues long. V dropped 6 bases and J dropped 2 bases, with 20 bases sitting between them. Germline CDR1 reads SGHRS; CDR2 reads YFSETQ. CDR3 amino acids: CASKRGPDRLNTEAFF. CDR3 sequence (DNA): TGCGCCAGCAAGCGGGGACCGGACAGACTTAACACTGAAGCTTTCTTT.

V gene TRBV2 combines with J gene TRBJ2-5; D is unclear. V shed 5 bases and J shed 5 bases, with 6 bases lying between them. Germline values: CDR1 SNHLY, CDR2 FYNNEI. This CDR3 is built from 11 residues. In DNA, the CDR3 is TGTGCCAGCAGTATCGTGGAGACCCAGTACTTC. Translating gives CASSIVETQYF.

This chain connects TRBV14 to TRBJ2-5, with 8 bases identical to TRBD2. Trimming cost V 4 bases and J 4 bases; bases outside gene matches: 11. The CDR3 runs 16 residues. CDR1 is SGHDN and CDR2 is FVKESK in the germline V gene. The CDR3 reads CASSRRRLAGVETQYF. CDR3 bases: TGTGCCAGCAGCCGAAGACGGCTAGCGGGCGTAGAGACCCAGTACTTC. Complete variable domain (other parts from reference TRBV14 and TRBJ2-5): EAGVTQFPSHSVIEKGQTVTLRCDPISGHDNLYWYRRVMGKEIKFLLHFVKESKQDESGMPNNRFLAERTGGTYSTLKVQPAELEDSGVYFCASSRRRLAGVETQYFGPGTRLLVL.

The chain uses TRBV4-3 and TRBJ2-5; 9 bases align to TRBD1. Losses at the gene ends were 1 base for V and 4 bases for J; bases not matched to a gene: 22. The CDR3 contains 21 residues. Germline V lookup: CDR1 LGHNA, CDR2 YSLEER. In DNA form, the CDR3 reads TGCGCCAGCAGCCAAGGAGTGTATGTTAAGAAGGTTACAGGGGGCCCAGAGACCCAGTACTTC. Translating it yields CASSQGVYVKKVTGGPETQYF.

The rearrangement links TRBV4-3 to TRBJ1-5; D is undetermined. Germline loops: CDR1 LGHNA, CDR2 YSLEER. V was shortened by 0 bases and J by 1 base, with 10 bases between the two germline ends. This CDR3 has 16 amino acids. CDR3 nucleotide sequence: TGCGCCAGCAGCCAAGATCTTCGCGAGAGCAATCAGCCCCAGCATTTT. Amino acid sequence: CASSQDLRESNQPQHF.

This chain uses TRBV9 with TRBJ1-2; 7 nucleotides match TRBD1. CDR1 SGDLS and CDR2 YYNGEE come from the germline V gene. The CDR3 totals 14 residues. J gave up 4 bases and V 0 bases, and 3 bases lay outside the gene matches. The chain's CDR3 is CASSVGQGGYGYTF. DNA of the CDR3: TGTGCCAGCAGCGTAGGTCAGGGGGGCTATGGCTACACCTTC. Full variable domain (remainder filled in from reference TRBV9 and TRBJ1-2): DSGVTQTPKHLITATGQRVTLRCSPRSGDLSVYWYQQSLDQGLQFLIQYYNGEERAKGNILERFSAQQFPDLHSELNLSSLELGDSALYFCASSVGQGGYGYTFGSGTRLTVV.

The V call is TRBV6-1, the J call TRBJ1-5; 8 bases agree with TRBD1. V shed 4 bases and J 0 bases; nucleotides not matched to a gene: 8. The V gene's germline CDR1 is MNHNS and CDR2 SASEGT. CDR3 length equals 17 residues. CDR3 protein: CASSADRGDYSNQPQHF. CDR3 DNA sequence: TGTGCCAGCAGTGCCGACAGGGGAGATTATAGCAATCAGCCCCAGCATTTT.

The chain carries TRBV6-6 and TRBJ2-7; 8 bases are a match to TRBD1. Losses at the gene ends were 6 bases for V and 1 base for J; bases not matched to a gene: 8. The germline V gene encodes CDR1 MNHNY and CDR2 SVGAGI (reference sequence). The CDR3 totals 15 residues. The CDR3 loop is CASSSPDRGSYEQYF. The CDR3 DNA sequence: TGTGCCAGCAGCTCCCCCGACAGGGGATCCTACGAGCAGTACTTC.

The chain joins TRBV5-6 to TRBJ1-4; no clear D. This CDR3 has 16 amino acids. Germline CDR1 reads SGHDT; CDR2 reads YYEEEE. V lost 0 bases, J lost 5 bases, and 14 bases lay in between. CDR3 sequence reads: CASSLATLAANEKLFF. The CDR3 DNA sequence: TGTGCCAGCAGCTTGGCGACATTGGCAGCCAATGAAAAACTGTTTTTT.